This T cell receptor beta chain originates from a study of cytomegalovirus exposure and HLA in healthy donors. After removal of 4 bases from V and 1 base from J, the junction contained 6 bases not matched to a gene. The CDR3 runs 15 residues. Germline V CDR1 and CDR2: SGHRS, YFSETQ. The PCR made use of 60 Vbeta and 13 Jbeta primers. Libraries were prepared by immunoSEQ multiplex PCR; TCRdb keeps only in-frame clonotypes and omits some of them. The sample holds roughly 140,000 clones, 82% seen once. The sequenced sample consisted of PBMCs. This sequence joins TRBV5-1 and TRBJ2-3, with 7 bases lining up with TRBD2. The receptor was isolated from a woman between 50 and 59 years old in good health and CMV-seropositive. CDR3 DNA sequence: TGCGCCAGCAGCCAAGGCGGGGGAGGCACAGATACGCAGTATTTT. Amino acids: CASSQGGGGTDTQYF.